This TCR beta chain was documented in a study of cytomegalovirus exposure and HLA in healthy donors. Study conclusions and caveats: In an earlier analysis, most TCR beta V segments were productive about 90% or about 30% of the time. After further analysis at a later stage, 16,951 TCR beta sequences were associated with HLA alleles at 0.05 false discovery rate. Most TCR sequences were uncommon, yet certain public TCRs appeared in many donors.

The PCR had 60 Vbeta and 13 Jbeta primers. Assay: immunoSEQ multiplex PCR; the TCRdb copy retains only in-frame clones and omits some. Here the sample spans fewer than 200,000 clones, over 60% being singletons. Trimming stripped 3 bases from V and 2 bases from J, with 4 bases between. Germline V gives CDR1 KGHSH, CDR2 LQKENI. The CDR3 consists of 12 residues. This clone was observed a single time. Its antigen remains unknown. At the DNA level, this CDR3 is encoded by other sequences in the same sample as well. The chain has TRBV18 and TRBJ1-1; D not resolved. The sample comprised PBMCs. The source is a girl between 10 and 17 years old in good health and CMV-seronegative. Here the CDR3 reads CASSPTNTEAFF. CDR3 bases: TGTGCCAGCTCACCTACTAACACTGAAGCTTTCTTT.